A selection of T cell receptor beta chains follows, all from one sample in a study of cytomegalovirus exposure and HLA in healthy donors. Only in-frame clones appear in the TCRdb table, and some are missing; sequencing was by immunoSEQ multiplex PCR. The sample has 150,000 to 250,000 clones; roughly 79% are singletons. Sequencing used PBMCs. The receptors here all came from a man aged 25 to 45 in good health and CMV-seronegative. Both conserved end residues are part of each CDR3. The order of the fields is D gene, V gene, CDR3 length, clone size, J gene, CDR3 protein, CDR3 DNA. A D gene is named only where the DNA matches it firmly. Where a row states a size, it is once, few, many or the class of an expanded clone; other rows omit it.

D gene: TRBD1; V gene: TRBV25-1; CDR3 length: 15; clone size: -; J gene: TRBJ1-6; CDR3 protein: CASWGQGVSNSPLHF; CDR3 DNA: TGTGCCAGCTGGGGACAGGGAGTGAGTAATTCACCCCTCCACTTT
D gene: -; V gene: TRBV5-4; CDR3 length: 19; clone size: -; J gene: TRBJ2-3; CDR3 protein: CASSLDVVAGVFGTDTQYF; CDR3 DNA: TGTGCCAGCAGCTTGGATGTAGTAGCCGGGGTCTTCGGCACAGATACGCAGTATTTT
D gene: TRBD1; V gene: TRBV27; CDR3 length: 14; clone size: few; J gene: TRBJ2-7; CDR3 protein: CASQPGQRPYEQYF; CDR3 DNA: TGTGCCAGTCAACCGGGACAGCGACCCTACGAGCAGTACTTC
D gene: -; V gene: TRBV11-2; CDR3 length: 15; clone size: -; J gene: TRBJ2-7; CDR3 protein: CASRLVGALLHEQYF; CDR3 DNA: TGTGCCAGCAGACTGGTTGGGGCGCTTCTCCACGAGCAGTACTTC
D gene: -; V gene: TRBV6-1; CDR3 length: 13; clone size: -; J gene: TRBJ2-3; CDR3 protein: CASSGGPADTQYF; CDR3 DNA: TGTGCCAGCTCCGGAGGGCCTGCAGATACGCAGTATTTT
D gene: TRBD1; V gene: TRBV15; CDR3 length: 15; clone size: -; J gene: TRBJ1-6; CDR3 protein: CATSRADRVYSPLHF; CDR3 DNA: TGTGCCACCAGCAGGGCGGACAGGGTATATTCACCCCTCCACTTT
D gene: TRBD2; V gene: TRBV10-3; CDR3 length: 16; clone size: once; J gene: TRBJ2-1; CDR3 protein: CAISFSTSGSYNEQFF; CDR3 DNA: TGTGCCATCAGTTTTTCGACTAGCGGGAGCTACAATGAGCAGTTCTTC
D gene: -; V gene: TRBV10-3; CDR3 length: 16; clone size: -; J gene: TRBJ1-1; CDR3 protein: CAIRTDYQGRGTEAFF; CDR3 DNA: TGTGCCATCAGGACGGATTACCAGGGGCGCGGCACTGAAGCTTTCTTT
D gene: -; V gene: TRBV2; CDR3 length: 13; clone size: -; J gene: TRBJ1-4; CDR3 protein: CASLQQGGGKLFF; CDR3 DNA: TGTGCCAGCCTTCAACAGGGAGGGGGAAAACTGTTTTTT
D gene: TRBD1; V gene: TRBV6-1; CDR3 length: 15; clone size: -; J gene: TRBJ2-7; CDR3 protein: CASSEWTGGSYEQYF; CDR3 DNA: TGTGCCAGCAGTGAATGGACAGGGGGCTCCTACGAGCAGTACTTC
D gene: TRBD2; V gene: TRBV6-1; CDR3 length: 14; clone size: -; J gene: TRBJ2-5; CDR3 protein: CASSGLAGEETQYF; CDR3 DNA: TGTGCCAGCAGTGGGCTAGCGGGTGAAGAGACCCAGTACTTC